This T cell receptor beta chain was documented in a study of T cell responses to AZD1222 COVID-19 vaccine. Sequencing used immunoSEQ multiplex PCR; TCRdb keeps in-frame clones, though not all of them. The sample records some 130,000 clones, roughly 82% being singletons. The CDR3 extends over 15 amino acids. Germline-derived CDR1 and CDR2 are MDHEN and SYDVKM. V shed 1 base and J shed 1 base, with 10 bases lying between them. In its sample, this clone was seen a few times. Sequencing was performed on peripheral blood, taken on day 0 of AZD1222 vaccination. The chain combines TRBV28 with TRBJ2-5, with a possible D match to TRBD1 (5 bases). The clonotype was recovered from an adult in good health. CDR3 sequence reads: CASSLSTAIQETQYF. DNA of the CDR3: TGTGCCAGCAGTTTATCGACAGCGATCCAAGAGACCCAGTACTTC.